Presented here are 28 T cell receptor beta chains from one specimen sequenced in a study of blood T cell repertoires in COVID-19. The method was immunoSEQ multiplex PCR; TCRdb's version includes in-frame clones alone and lacks a portion of them. Of around 330,000 clones listed, around 85% are singletons. Sequencing was carried out using PBMCs or T cells enriched from blood (not recorded which). The receptors were sampled from a woman aged 25-40 years who had been exposed to COVID-19.

This clone has a handful of counts. The J gene is TRBJ1-2, the V gene TRBV19; possible D gene TRBD1, 5 bases. Trimming removed 2 bases at V and 3 bases at J, with 10 bases between. Germline V CDR1 and CDR2: LNHDA, SQIVND (reference sequence). The CDR3 sequence is 14 residues long. Here the CDR3 DNA reads TGTGCCAGTAGTATAAGACGACAGTACTATGGCTACACCTTC. Amino acids: CASSIRRQYYGYTF.

The genes are TRBV7-9 and TRBJ1-1; D not resolved. Looked up from germline, CDR1 is SEHNR and CDR2 is FQNEAQ (reference sequence). The ends were cut back, 1 base at V and 4 bases at J, with 13 bases in the middle. The CDR3 is made up of 15 amino acids. CDR3 DNA sequence: TGTGCCAGCAGCTTAGACAGAATGGTGGGCACTGAAGCTTTCTTT. It yields the protein CASSLDRMVGTEAFF.

This clone was counted once. The chain joins TRBV30 to TRBJ1-1; D is ambiguous. With 3 bases removed from V and 3 bases from J, the gap between germline ends came to 8 bases. The CDR3 covers 12 residues. Germline lookup yields CDR1 GTSNPN and CDR2 SVGIG (reference sequence). The CDR3 is CAWRREYTEAFF. The DNA of the CDR3 is TGTGCCTGGAGGAGGGAATACACTGAAGCTTTCTTT.

The gene calls are TRBV28 and TRBJ1-5; D unclear. The CDR3 extends over 18 amino acids. V lost 5 bases, J lost 2 bases, and 22 bases lay in between. Germline V gives CDR1 MDHEN, CDR2 SYDVKM. The CDR3 bases are TGTGCCAGCAGTCTCGGCCCGGGCCGAGGGAAGGGCAATCAGCCCCAGCATTTT. Protein: CASSLGPGRGKGNQPQHF.

The chain couples TRBV9 to TRBJ2-3; TRBD2 agrees at 10 bases. Trimming cost V 1 base and J 5 bases; bases outside gene matches: 4. The CDR3 spans 15 residues. CDR1 and CDR2 (germline): SGDLS, YYNGEE. The CDR3 loop reads CASSVSGTSVDTQYF. CDR3 bases: TGTGCCAGCAGCGTATCCGGGACTAGCGTAGATACGCAGTATTTT.

The rearrangement uses TRBV7-9 and TRBJ2-1; 9 bases map to TRBD1. V shed 2 bases, J shed 4 bases, and the junction held 9 bases outside the gene matches. The CDR3 length is 17 residues. Germline V gene lookup returns CDR1 SEHNR and CDR2 FQNEAQ (reference sequence). The CDR3 protein is CASSLLPGTGMYNEQFF. In nucleotides, the CDR3 is TGTGCCAGCAGCTTATTACCAGGGACAGGGATGTACAATGAGCAGTTCTTC.

J is TRBJ2-7 and V is TRBV5-5; D not certain. Trimming took 0 bases from V and 6 from J, leaving 10 bases between them. This CDR3 comprises 13 residues. Germline assignment: CDR1 SGHKS and CDR2 YYEKEE (reference sequence). The CDR3 spells CASSLAPSVEQYF. The CDR3, as DNA: TGTGCCAGCAGCTTGGCTCCGTCAGTCGAGCAGTACTTC.

V gene TRBV9 combines with J gene TRBJ1-4; D might be TRBD1 (6 bases). V was trimmed by 3 bases and J by 7 bases, leaving 19 bases between them. CDR1 SGDLS and CDR2 YYNGEE come from the germline V gene. The CDR3 runs 16 residues. The CDR3 spells CASSGFGGRGGEKLFF. DNA of the CDR3: TGTGCCAGCAGCGGGTTTGGGGGCCGAGGCGGTGAAAAACTGTTTTTT.

V is TRBV6-2 or TRBV6-3 and J is TRBJ2-7, with TRBD2 matching 11 bases. There are 16 residues in the CDR3. The J segment lost 3 bases and the V segment lost 1 base, leaving 5 bases of the junction unmatched. The germline V gene has CDR1 MNHEY and CDR2 SVGEGT. The CDR3 sequence is CASSYYGTSGGYEQYF. The CDR3 bases are TGTGCCAGCAGTTACTATGGGACTAGCGGAGGCTACGAGCAGTACTTC.

V usage is TRBV19 and J usage is TRBJ1-1; 8 nucleotides match TRBD1. The CDR3 has 14 residues. V was clipped by 5 bases and J by 5 bases; unmatched bases: 7. The germline CDR1 and CDR2 sequences are LNHDA and SQIVND (reference sequence). DNA of the CDR3: TGTGCCAGTAGTCGGCAATACAGGGGGACTGAAGCTTTCTTT. This sequence encodes CASSRQYRGTEAFF.

V gene TRBV6-1 combines with J gene TRBJ1-5, with D tentatively TRBD1 (6 bases). V lost 5 bases to trimming and J lost 4 bases, with 9 bases between them. The CDR3 totals 13 residues. The germline CDR1 and CDR2 sequences are MNHNS and SASEGT. CDR3 DNA sequence: TGTGCCAGCAGTTCGGGACAAAATCAGCCCCAGCATTTT. It is translated as CASSSGQNQPQHF.

V is TRBV10-2 and J is TRBJ1-2; 8 bases align to TRBD1. Germline values: CDR1 WSHSY, CDR2 SAAADI. The CDR3 is 13 residues long. V lost 6 bases, J lost 8 bases, and 8 bases stayed unmatched. Here the CDR3 reads CASSRGQDGGYTF. In DNA form, the CDR3 reads TGCGCCAGCAGCCGGGGACAGGATGGGGGCTACACCTTC.

V and J are TRBV19 and TRBJ2-1; D perhaps matches TRBD1 (5 bases). V gave up 5 bases and J gave up 4 bases, with 12 bases separating them. The germline V gene has CDR1 LNHDA and CDR2 SQIVND (reference sequence). The CDR3 has 14 residues. CDR3 sequence reads: CASSYDSYYNEQFF. The CDR3 DNA reads TGTGCCAGTAGTTACGACAGCTATTACAATGAGCAGTTCTTC.

The chain employs TRBV4-1 and TRBJ1-2; 7 positions agree with TRBD1. CDR3 length equals 14 residues. CDR1 and CDR2 from the germline V gene are MGHRA and YSYEKL. V shed 5 bases, J shed 4 bases, and the junction held 7 bases outside the gene matches. The CDR3 bases are TGCGCCAGCAGCTCCAGGGGGACCCTCTATGGCTACACCTTC. Residues: CASSSRGTLYGYTF.

The chain recombines TRBV7-2 with TRBJ2-5; D is ambiguous. V shed 5 bases and J shed 4 bases, with 8 bases lying between them. CDR1 is SGHTA, CDR2 FQGNSA, per germline. The CDR3 is made up of 12 amino acids. CDR3 residues: CASSHPGETQYF. The CDR3 DNA follows: TGTGCCAGCAGCCACCCCGGAGAGACCCAGTACTTC.

The J gene is TRBJ2-7, the V gene TRBV18, with D perhaps matching TRBD1 (6 bases). V was shortened by 3 bases and J by 7 bases, with 16 bases between the two germline ends. This CDR3 spans 14 amino acids. Germline V CDR1 and CDR2: KGHSH, LQKENI. The CDR3: CASSPDSPRGEQYF. The CDR3 nucleotides are TGTGCCAGCTCACCGGACAGCCCAAGGGGGGAGCAGTACTTC.

J is TRBJ2-1 and V is TRBV19; 8 bases match TRBD2. The V segment lost 5 bases and the J segment 6 bases; nucleotides outside the gene matches: 12. Germline loops: CDR1 LNHDA, CDR2 SQIVND (reference sequence). The CDR3 is 16 amino acids. The DNA for the CDR3 is TGTGCCAGTAGTTCCAAGGGGGGACTAGGGGGCAATGAGCAGTTCTTC. This sequence encodes CASSSKGGLGGNEQFF.

This clone was seen only once. The chain carries TRBV15 and TRBJ2-3; 9 bases are a match to TRBD1. The germline V gene has CDR1 LNHNV and CDR2 YYDKDF (reference sequence). There are 19 residues in the CDR3. Trimming cost V 0 bases and J 2 bases; bases outside gene matches: 12. CDR3 sequence reads: CATSRDNRATGGSTDTQYF. CDR3 nucleotide sequence: TGTGCCACCAGCAGAGATAATCGGGCGACAGGGGGTTCCACAGATACGCAGTATTTT.

This chain links TRBV21-1 with TRBJ2-2; whether TRBD2, the table's D call, matches the DNA was not checked. TRBV21-1 is flagged as a pseudogene. The CDR3 is 16 residues long. CDR3 amino acids: CASFGRTGGRDGELFF. DNA for the CDR3: TGTGCCAGCTTCGGGAGGACGGGGGGTCGGGACGGGGAGCTGTTTTTT.

Only one count was recorded for this clone. The chain carries TRBV2 and TRBJ2-7, with 7 bases fitting TRBD1. The J segment lost 5 bases and the V segment lost 6 bases, leaving 4 bases of the junction unmatched. Germline CDR1 and CDR2: SNHLY and FYNNEI. CDR3 length: 12 amino acids. CDR3 residues: CASSGQEDEQYF. The CDR3 region has the DNA TGTGCCAGCAGCGGACAGGAGGACGAGCAGTACTTC.

The J gene is TRBJ2-3, the V gene TRBV2; D gene ambiguous. This CDR3 has 12 amino acids. The germline V gene has CDR1 SNHLY and CDR2 FYNNEI. Trimming left V 6 bases short and J 3 bases short, with 7 bases between. In nucleotides, the CDR3 is TGTGCCAGCAGCGAGACTACAGATACGCAGTATTTT. This encodes CASSETTDTQYF. Using reference TRBV2 and TRBJ2-3 for the parts outside the CDR3, the full variable domain is EPEVTQTPSHQVTQMGQEVILRCVPISNHLYFYWYRQILGQKVEFLVSFYNNEISEKSEIFDDQFSVERPDGSNFTLKIRSTKLEDSAMYFCASSETTDTQYFGPGTRLTVL.

The chain has TRBV10-3 and TRBJ1-5; no reliable D call. The CDR3 loop spans 13 amino acids. Trimming left V 4 bases short and J 3 bases short, with 7 bases between. Per germline, CDR1 ENHRY and CDR2 SYGVKD. CDR3 coding DNA: TGTGCCATCAGTGCGCAGGTCAATCAGCCCCAGCATTTT. This sequence encodes CAISAQVNQPQHF.

The rearrangement links TRBV11-2 to TRBJ1-3; D remains ambiguous. The length of the CDR3 is 15 residues. V lost 5 bases to trimming and J lost 4 bases, with 15 bases between them. Germline assignment: CDR1 SGHAT and CDR2 FQNNGV. The CDR3 sequence is CASSPIQRSGNTIYF. As DNA, the CDR3 is TGTGCCAGCAGCCCAATTCAGAGGTCCGGAAACACCATATATTTT.

The chain is built from TRBV9 and TRBJ2-7; TRBD2 matches 9 bases. Trimming took 0 bases from V and 3 from J; bases not matched to a gene: 7. The CDR3 is 16 residues long. In germline, CDR1 is SGDLS, CDR2 YYNGEE. CDR3 bases: TGTGCCAGCAGCGTAGTCGGTAGCGGGAGCAACTACGAGCAGTACTTC. Its translation is CASSVVGSGSNYEQYF. Full variable domain (outside the CDR3, taken from reference TRBV9 and TRBJ2-7): DSGVTQTPKHLITATGQRVTLRCSPRSGDLSVYWYQQSLDQGLQFLIQYYNGEERAKGNILERFSAQQFPDLHSELNLSSLELGDSALYFCASSVVGSGSNYEQYFGPGTRLTVT.

The V gene is TRBV5-1, the J gene TRBJ1-1, with TRBD1 identical over 11 bases. This CDR3 has 17 residues. Germline V gene lookup returns CDR1 SGHRS and CDR2 YFSETQ. V shed 4 bases and J 4 bases; nucleotides not matched to a gene: 12. The CDR3 sequence is CASSPGTGGYMRTEAFF. The CDR3, as DNA: TGCGCCAGCAGCCCAGGGACAGGGGGGTATATGCGCACTGAAGCTTTCTTT. Full variable domain (remainder filled in from reference TRBV5-1 and TRBJ1-1): KAGVTQTPRYLIKTRGQQVTLSCSPISGHRSVSWYQQTPGQGLQFLFEYFSETQRNKGNFPGRFSGRQFSNSRSEMNVSTLELGDSALYLCASSPGTGGYMRTEAFFGQGTRLTVV.

The chain joins TRBV7-9 to TRBJ1-1; D unresolved. The CDR3 has 12 residues. Per the germline V gene, CDR1 is SEHNR and CDR2 is FQNEAQ (reference sequence). The V and J ends lost 5 bases and 11 bases respectively, with 15 bases between them. CDR3 region: CASSPVDTGAFF. The CDR3 DNA sequence: TGTGCCAGCAGCCCTGTTGATACCGGGGCTTTCTTT.

The rearrangement uses TRBV11-3 and TRBJ2-2; D is ambiguous. V dropped 4 bases and J dropped 8 bases, with 8 bases sitting between them. The CDR3 has 12 residues. The germline V gene has CDR1 SGHNT and CDR2 YENEEA. CDR3 loop: CASSSPGGELFF. The CDR3 region has the DNA TGTGCCAGCAGCTCCCCAGGTGGGGAGCTGTTTTTT.

The gene calls are TRBV29-1 and TRBJ2-1, with D possibly being TRBD2 (6 bases). CDR3 length: 14 amino acids. Looked up from germline, CDR1 is SQVTM and CDR2 is ANQGSEA. The V end lost 4 bases, the J end lost 1 base, and 11 bases lay between the germline ends. The CDR3 DNA is TGCAGCGTTGCTGTGGCGGGGTCCTACAATGAGCAGTTCTTC. It translates to CSVAVAGSYNEQFF.